The 6 T cell receptor beta chains presented below share a single source sample, sequenced in a study of response to subunit inactivated influenza vaccine. TCRdb re-analysed the RT-PCR reads in MiXCR, keeping a single row per CDR3 protein. Of about 500,000 distinct CDR3 sequences listed, approximately 13% are singletons. This specimen consisted of PBMCs from blood, obtained 40 to 50 days after vaccination. These receptors were taken from a man aged 45-65 years who received an inactivated influenza vaccine.

The gene calls are TRBV5-1 and TRBJ2-3; 10 bases map to TRBD2. V shed 4 bases, J shed 7 bases, and the junction held 3 bases outside the gene matches. The CDR3 spans 13 residues. Germline V gene lookup returns CDR1 SGHRS and CDR2 YFSETQ. DNA of the CDR3: TGCGCCAGCAGCCTAGCGGGGGAATATACGCAGTATTTT. Its translation is CASSLAGEYTQYF. The whole variable domain, filled in from reference TRBV5-1 and TRBJ2-3, reads KAGVTQTPRYLIKTRGQQVTLSCSPISGHRSVSWYQQTPGQGLQFLFEYFSETQRNKGNFPGRFSGRQFSNSRSEMNVSTLELGDSALYLCASSLAGEYTQYFGPGTRLTVL.

This clonotype came up many times. One end of the junction varies from germline; a read error may be responsible. J is TRBJ2-5 and V is TRBV7-7; no clear D. This CDR3 has 16 residues. The germline V gene encodes CDR1 SSHAT and CDR2 FNYEAQ (reference sequence). The CDR3 region is CASSLGRLIGKETQYF. The CDR3 DNA reads as TGTGCTAGCAGCTTAGGACGCCTCATAGGGAAAGAGACCCAGTACTTC. Together with reference TRBV7-7 and TRBJ2-5, the CDR3 gives the full variable domain: GAGVSQSPRYKVTKRGQDVTLRCDPISSHATLYWYQQALGQGPEFLTYFNYEAQPDKSGLPSDRFSAERPEGSISTLTIQRTEQRDSAMYRCASSLGRLIGKETQYFGPGTRLLVL.

The chain joins TRBV7-8 to TRBJ2-1; TRBD2 matches 15 bases. Germline V gives CDR1 SGHVS, CDR2 FQNEAQ. The ends lost 5 bases at V and 2 bases at J; junction bases unmatched: 7. This CDR3 comprises 18 residues. The CDR3 DNA reads TGTGCCAGCAGCGAGGGACTAGCGGGAGGTGCCCCCTACAATGAGCAGTTCTTC. Amino acids: CASSEGLAGGAPYNEQFF.

This chain uses TRBV6-1 with TRBJ2-3; TRBD2 aligns across 10 bases. V lost 6 bases to trimming and J lost 4 bases; unmatched junction nucleotides: 10. CDR3 length: 16 residues. Germline CDR1 and CDR2: MNHNS and SASEGT. CDR3 nucleotides: TGTGCCAGCAGGCGGGGTAGCGGGAGGCGGGCAGATACGCAGTATTTT. Amino acids: CASRRGSGRRADTQYF.

This clonotype was counted ten times or more. The chain is built from TRBV20-1 and TRBJ2-7, with 12 bases that match TRBD2. J gave up 6 bases and V 1 base, and 7 bases lay outside the gene matches. The germline V gene has CDR1 DFQATT and CDR2 SNEGSKA (reference sequence). The CDR3 is 15 residues long. Here the CDR3 reads CSARASGRALREQYF. The CDR3 bases are TGCAGTGCTAGAGCTAGCGGGAGGGCCCTCCGCGAGCAGTACTTC.

In this sample, this clonotype turned up many times. The chain recombines TRBV5-4 with TRBJ2-1; either TRBD1 or TRBD2 may fit D (5 bases each). The CDR3 runs 15 residues. Per germline, CDR1 SGHNT and CDR2 YYREEE (reference sequence). Trimming left V 3 bases short and J 4 bases short, with 14 bases between. CDR3 amino acids: CASSSGTTGYNEQFF. CDR3 DNA: TGTGCCAGCAGCTCCGGGACCACCGGGTACAATGAGCAGTTCTTC.